The entry below gives a single T cell receptor beta chain sequence along with its context. The data derive from a study of blood T cell repertoires in COVID-19. About the research overall: Samples taken during acute and convalescent COVID-19 were collected in the United States, Italy and Spain. The cDNA or gDNA used as material had been derived from T cells, B-cell-depleted T cells, or PBMCs.

The CDR3 is 16 amino acids. Trimming stripped 1 base from V and 1 base from J, with 10 bases between. In germline, CDR1 is SGHDN, CDR2 FVKESK. Sequencing was performed with immunoSEQ multiplex PCR; in TCRdb, only in-frame clones are kept and a portion is missing. The sample holds around 260,000 clones, 70% to 90% seen once. The specimen sequenced was peripheral blood. This TCR was recovered from a man in his fifties or sixties who had recovered from COVID-19. The chain has TRBV14 and TRBJ2-2, with D perhaps TRBD1 (6 bases). The CDR3 coding sequence is TGTGCCAGCAGCCAAGTCGTAGGGGGGAACACCGGGGAGCTGTTTTTT. As protein: CASSQVVGGNTGELFF.